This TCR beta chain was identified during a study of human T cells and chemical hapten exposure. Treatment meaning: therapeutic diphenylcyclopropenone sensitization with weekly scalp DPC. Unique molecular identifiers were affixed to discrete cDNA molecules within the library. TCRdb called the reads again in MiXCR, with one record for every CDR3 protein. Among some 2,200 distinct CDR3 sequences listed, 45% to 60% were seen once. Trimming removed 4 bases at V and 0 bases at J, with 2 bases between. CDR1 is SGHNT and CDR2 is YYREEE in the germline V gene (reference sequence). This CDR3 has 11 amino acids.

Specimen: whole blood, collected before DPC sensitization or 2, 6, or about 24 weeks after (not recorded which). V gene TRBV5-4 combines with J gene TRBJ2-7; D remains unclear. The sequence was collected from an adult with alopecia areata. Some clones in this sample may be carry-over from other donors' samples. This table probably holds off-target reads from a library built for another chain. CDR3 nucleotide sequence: TGTGCCAGCAGCAGCTCCTACGAGCAGTACTTC. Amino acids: CASSSSYEQYF.